These 22 T cell receptor beta chains were all obtained from the same sample, sequenced in a study of Graves' ophthalmopathy and Graves' hyperthyroidism. RNA transcripts yielded amplified TCR beta CDR3 regions. The library came from an HTBI-primed first-round RT-PCR and a second-round multiplex PCR. TCRdb analysed the multiplex PCR reads with MiXCR anew, one entry per CDR3 protein. The sample holds roughly 410,000 distinct CDR3 sequences; roughly 15% are singletons and the top ten take roughly 7%. Sequenced input: peripheral blood. These receptors originate from a woman between 18 and 29 years old with stable Graves' hyperthyroidism.

CDR3 protein: CASSLNSPNYGYTF. CDR3 coding DNA: TGTGCCAGCAGTCTGAACAGCCCTAACTATGGCTACACCTTC. The V call is TRBV12-3 or TRBV12-4, the J call TRBJ1-2; D call uncertain. This CDR3 is built from 14 residues. Trimming left V 5 bases short and J 0 bases short, with 10 bases between.

This clonotype showed up just once. The chain carries TRBV30 and TRBJ1-2, with 7 bases that match TRBD1. The CDR3 sequence is 12 residues long. Trimming removed 1 base from V and 7 bases from J; junction bases left unmatched: 3. Per germline, CDR1 GTSNPN and CDR2 SVGIG (reference sequence). The CDR3 sequence is CAWSAQGFGYTF. DNA of the CDR3: TGTGCCTGGAGTGCACAGGGGTTTGGCTACACCTTC.

The chain is built from TRBV12-3 or TRBV12-4 and TRBJ1-2; TRBD1 is a possible D gene (5 bases). The CDR3 contains 14 residues. With 3 bases removed from V and 5 bases from J, the gap between germline ends came to 13 bases. CDR3 nucleotides: TGTGCCAGCAGTTTGGGAGGGACTCGATATGGCTACACCTTC. Amino acid sequence: CASSLGGTRYGYTF.

The chain recombines TRBV6-5 with TRBJ2-5; TRBD2 matches at 10 bases. The CDR3 runs 15 residues. V lost 4 bases, J lost 5 bases, and 7 bases stayed unmatched. The V gene's germline CDR1 is MNHEY and CDR2 SVGAGI. The CDR3 protein is CASSLWASGSETQYF. In DNA, the CDR3 is TGTGCCAGCAGTTTATGGGCTAGCGGGAGTGAGACCCAGTACTTC.

The table lists this clonotype with many counts. The chain employs TRBV4-2 and TRBJ1-1, with 8 bases that match TRBD1. Germline CDR1 is LGHNA and CDR2 is YNFKEQ. V lost 1 base, J lost 5 bases, and 3 bases stayed unmatched. This CDR3 has 14 residues. The CDR3 sequence is CASSQGYRGTEAFF. In DNA form, the CDR3 reads TGTGCCAGCAGCCAAGGGTACAGGGGGACTGAAGCTTTCTTT.

There are many counts of this clonotype. The gene calls are TRBV6-2 or TRBV6-3 and TRBJ1-1; no reliable D call. From germline, CDR1 is MNHEY and CDR2 SVGEGT. V was clipped by 8 bases and J by 3 bases, with 10 bases between them. CDR3 length: 12 residues. CDR3 loop: CASDDVDTEAFF. CDR3 coding DNA: TGTGCCAGCGACGATGTAGACACTGAAGCTTTCTTT.

This clonotype was found many times. The chain has TRBV14 and TRBJ1-2; unclear D gene. Trimming removed 0 bases from V and 6 bases from J, with 11 bases in between. Germline values: CDR1 SGHDN, CDR2 FVKESK. CDR3 length: 14 residues. As DNA, the CDR3 is TGTGCCAGCAGCCAAGATCTGGGAAGTGATGGCTACACCTTC. Amino acids: CASSQDLGSDGYTF.

This chain joins TRBV4-2 and TRBJ1-6; 7 bases fit TRBD1. This CDR3 comprises 16 residues. Germline V gene data show CDR1 as LGHNA and CDR2 as YNFKEQ. J lost 4 bases, V lost 0 bases, and 3 bases had no gene match. The CDR3 spells CASSQDRQGYNSPLHF. CDR3 coding DNA: TGTGCCAGCAGCCAAGACCGACAGGGTTATAATTCACCCCTCCACTTT.

This clonotype was observed at least ten times. The chain combines TRBV6-5 with TRBJ1-5; weak D call: TRBD1 (5 bases). Germline V gene lookup returns CDR1 MNHEY and CDR2 SVGAGI. CDR3 length: 14 amino acids. V was shortened by 0 bases and J by 6 bases, with 9 bases between the two germline ends. In nucleotides, the CDR3 is TGTGCCAGCAGTTACTCGTTCGGGGGTCAGCCCCAGCATTTT. Translation: CASSYSFGGQPQHF.

This clonotype has ten or more counts. The CDR3 here is CASSSRPGQGPTGELFF. The CDR3 nucleotides read TGCGCCAGCAGCTCGAGACCGGGACAGGGTCCCACCGGGGAGCTGTTTTTT. The rearrangement joins TRBV5-1 to TRBJ2-2, with 9 nucleotides matching TRBD1. This CDR3 is built from 17 residues. Germline V gives CDR1 SGHRS, CDR2 YFSETQ. J was trimmed by 4 bases and V by 3 bases; bases with no gene match: 10.

This clonotype has a count of ten or more. The chain recombines TRBV6-9 with TRBJ2-2, with D possibly TRBD1 on 5 matching bases. This CDR3 contains 15 residues. CDR1 is MNHGY, CDR2 SVAAGI, per germline. The germline V and J ends were trimmed by 3 bases and 0 bases, with 8 bases remaining between them. The CDR3 region is CASSYFRANTGELFF. CDR3 coding DNA: TGTGCCAGCAGTTACTTCAGGGCGAACACCGGGGAGCTGTTTTTT.

At least ten counts were recorded for this clonotype. This CDR3 is CASGFSLTLGRAGGLHEAFF. In nucleotides, the CDR3 is TGTGCTAGTGGTTTCAGTCTCACGCTCGGACGAGCAGGAGGACTACATGAAGCTTTCTTT. V gene TRBV12-5 combines with J gene TRBJ1-1; D is undetermined. Germline V lookup: CDR1 LGHNT, CDR2 FRNRAP. Trimming left V 3 bases short and J 7 bases short, with 33 bases between. There are 20 residues in the CDR3.

The chain joins TRBV30 to TRBJ1-1, with D perhaps matching TRBD1 (6 bases). This CDR3 is 14 amino acids long. With 5 bases removed from V and 1 base from J, the gap between germline ends came to 14 bases. Germline lookup yields CDR1 GTSNPN and CDR2 SVGIG (reference sequence). The CDR3 loop is CAWDLTGTNTEAFF. The CDR3, as DNA: TGTGCCTGGGACCTCACAGGGACGAACACTGAAGCTTTCTTT.

In this sample, this clonotype turned up many times. The chain is built from TRBV11-2 and TRBJ1-1; unclear D gene. The CDR3 consists of 15 residues. CDR1 and CDR2 (germline): SGHAT, FQNNGV. Trimming stripped 4 bases from V and 1 base from J, with 13 bases between. CDR3 amino acids: CASSSIRSPNTEAFF. Written as DNA, the CDR3 is TGTGCCAGCAGCTCGATCAGGTCCCCGAACACTGAAGCTTTCTTT.

This clonotype was counted ten times or more. The rearrangement joins TRBV25-1 to TRBJ1-2; TRBD1 is a possible D gene (5 bases). Per germline, CDR1 MGHDK and CDR2 SYGVNS. V lost 3 bases and J lost 7, with 15 bases in between. The CDR3 covers 14 residues. The CDR3 reads CASSDPGTAGGYTF. DNA for the CDR3: TGTGCCAGCAGTGATCCAGGGACGGCAGGTGGCTACACCTTC.

The rearrangement joins TRBV19 to TRBJ2-2; unclear D gene. The CDR3 consists of 13 residues. CDR1 and CDR2 (germline): LNHDA, SQIVND (reference sequence). V dropped 7 bases and J dropped 8 bases, with 14 bases sitting between them. CDR3 residues: CASNPAGSGELFF. Written as DNA, the CDR3 is TGTGCCAGTAATCCGGCTGGGTCTGGGGAGCTGTTTTTT.

The J gene is TRBJ2-7, the V gene TRBV11-2, with D hard to call. This CDR3 is 15 amino acids long. Trimming removed 4 bases from V and 1 base from J, with 14 bases in between. Germline V gene sequence: CDR1 SGHAT, CDR2 FQNNGV. CDR3 sequence (DNA): TGTGCCAGCAGCTCGACTCAGCAGGAATCCTACGAGCAGTACTTC. As protein: CASSSTQQESYEQYF.

This clonotype has at least ten counts. The chain joins TRBV19 to TRBJ2-7; unclear D gene. V was trimmed by 6 bases and J by 5 bases, leaving 17 bases between them. Per the germline V gene, CDR1 is LNHDA and CDR2 is SQIVND (reference sequence). The CDR3 covers 14 residues. In nucleotides, the CDR3 is TGTGCCAGTAGCAACATCCTCGACGCGAACGAGCAGTACTTC. Protein sequence: CASSNILDANEQYF.

In this sample, this clonotype turned up many times. The chain uses TRBV19 and TRBJ1-2; TRBD1 might be the D (6 bases). V was shortened by 6 bases and J by 7 bases, with 18 bases between the two germline ends. Germline V gene data show CDR1 as LNHDA and CDR2 as SQIVND (reference sequence). This CDR3 spans 14 amino acids. The CDR3 reads CASRFSRGRRGYTF. CDR3 nucleotide sequence: TGTGCCAGTAGGTTCTCCAGGGGTCGACGTGGCTACACCTTC.

In this sample, this clonotype turned up many times. The limits of the CDR3 on the DNA are not certain, so only TCRdb's listed CDR3 is given. The chain is built from TRBV6-1 and TRBJ1-1. Germline CDR1 is MNHNS and CDR2 is SASEGT. The CDR3 has 13 amino acids, counting both end residues. This CDR3 is CASRFGVGTEALF.

At least ten counts were recorded for this clonotype. The chain uses TRBV27 and TRBJ1-6, with 10 bases matching TRBD1. The CDR3 sequence is 15 residues long. CDR1 is MNHEY, CDR2 SMNVEV, per germline (reference sequence). J lost 9 bases, V lost 7 bases, and 9 bases had no gene match. The CDR3 sequence is CASMDSGTGVSPLHF. The CDR3 DNA follows: TGTGCCAGCATGGACAGCGGGACAGGGGTTTCACCCCTCCACTTT.

In its sample, this clonotype was seen many times. The chain couples TRBV19 to TRBJ1-2; 7 positions agree with TRBD1. The V and J ends lost 0 bases and 4 bases, in that order; junction bases with no gene match: 5. Germline V lookup: CDR1 LNHDA, CDR2 SQIVND (reference sequence). CDR3 size: 15 residues. CDR3 bases: TGTGCCAGTAGTATAGATGTGGGACAGTTCTATGGCTACACCTTC. This sequence encodes CASSIDVGQFYGYTF.